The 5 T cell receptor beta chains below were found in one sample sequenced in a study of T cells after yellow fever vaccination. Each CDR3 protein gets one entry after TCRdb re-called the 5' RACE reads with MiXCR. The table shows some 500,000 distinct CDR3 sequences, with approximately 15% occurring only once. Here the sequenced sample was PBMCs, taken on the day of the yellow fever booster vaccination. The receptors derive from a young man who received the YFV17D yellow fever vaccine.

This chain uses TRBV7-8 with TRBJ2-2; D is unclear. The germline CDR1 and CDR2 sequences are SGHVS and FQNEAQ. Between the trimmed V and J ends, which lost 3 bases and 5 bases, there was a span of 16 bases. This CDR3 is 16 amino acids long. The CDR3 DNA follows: TGTGCCAGCAGCTTTTGGGCTGACTTGGGAACCGGGGAGCTGTTTTTT. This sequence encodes CASSFWADLGTGELFF.

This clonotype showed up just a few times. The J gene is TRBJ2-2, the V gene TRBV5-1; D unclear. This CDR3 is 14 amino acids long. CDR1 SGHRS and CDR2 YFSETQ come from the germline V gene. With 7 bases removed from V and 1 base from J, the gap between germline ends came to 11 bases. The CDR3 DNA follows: TGCGCCAGCGGTCGCACAGAGAACACCGGGGAGCTGTTTTTT. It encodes CASGRTENTGELFF.

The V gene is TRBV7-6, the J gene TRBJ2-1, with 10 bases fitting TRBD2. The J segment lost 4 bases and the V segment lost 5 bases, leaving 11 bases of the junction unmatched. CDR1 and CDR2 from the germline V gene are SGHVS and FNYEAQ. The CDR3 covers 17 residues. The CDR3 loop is CASSPQLLAGVYNEQFF. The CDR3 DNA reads TGTGCCAGCAGCCCCCAACTCCTAGCGGGAGTGTACAATGAGCAGTTCTTC.

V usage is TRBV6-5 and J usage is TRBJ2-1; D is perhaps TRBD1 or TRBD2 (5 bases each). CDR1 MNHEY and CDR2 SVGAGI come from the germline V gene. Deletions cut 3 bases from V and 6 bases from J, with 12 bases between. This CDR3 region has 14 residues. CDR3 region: CASSYQVGVNEQFF. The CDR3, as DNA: TGTGCCAGCAGTTATCAGGTGGGGGTCAATGAGCAGTTCTTC.

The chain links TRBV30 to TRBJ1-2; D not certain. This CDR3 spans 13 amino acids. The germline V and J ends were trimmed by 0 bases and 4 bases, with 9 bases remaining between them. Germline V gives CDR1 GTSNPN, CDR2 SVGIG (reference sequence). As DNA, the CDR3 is TGTGCCTGGAGTGTACTGGACGGCTATGGCTACACCTTC. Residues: CAWSVLDGYGYTF.